The rows below give T cell receptor beta chains drawn from one sample of a study of cytotoxic CD8 clonotypes in ibrutinib-treated CLL. TCRdb's copy holds only in-frame clones and misses some; the assay was immunoSEQ multiplex PCR. The table has 330,000 or so clones, 67% seen once. This specimen consisted of PBMCs, obtained after 36 months of ibrutinib treatment. The receptors stem from a human donor with chronic lymphocytic leukemia. The CDR3 runs from the conserved cysteine through the conserved F or W. The D gene is left open where the match is weak. The listing skips clone size in some rows; elsewhere it reads once, few, many or a size class.

>TRBD1|TRBJ2-5|17|TRBV9|.
TGTGCCAGCAGCGTCAGTGGGGCCCGGGACAGGGCGGAGACCCAGTACTTC
CASSVSGARDRAETQYF
>.|TRBJ2-7|15|TRBV7-2|.
TGTGCCAGCAGCTTCGGGCCGCCCTCGGGGTACGAGCAGTACTTC
CASSFGPPSGYEQYF
>.|TRBJ2-7|13|TRBV11-2|once
TGTGCCAGCAGCTTAGCGCAGGTTTACGAGCAGTACTTC
CASSLAQVYEQYF
>TRBD2|TRBJ2-3|15|TRBV6-5|.
TGTGCCAGCAGTTACGAGCGGGGGGGCACAGATACGCAGTATTTT
CASSYERGGTDTQYF
>.|TRBJ2-6|18|TRBV9|.
TGTGCCAGCAGCGTAGGAAAGCGGCTGGCGTCTGGGGCCAACGTCCTGACTTTC
CASSVGKRLASGANVLTF
>TRBD2|TRBJ2-7|16|TRBV7-2|once
TGTGCCAGCAGCTTACAACCCCCGGGACTATGGAGCGAGCAGTACTTC
CASSLQPPGLWSEQYF
>.|TRBJ2-7|13|TRBV6-1|.
TGTGCCAGCAGTCCCTGGGCGACCTACGAGCAGTACTTC
CASSPWATYEQYF
>.|TRBJ2-1|9|TRBV20-1|.
TGCAGTGCTATGGTTGAGCAGTTCTTC
CSAMVEQFF
>TRBD2|TRBJ2-5|15|TRBV5-4|.
TGTGCCAGCAGCCTCATAGCGGGGGGCCAAGAGACCCAGTACTTC
CASSLIAGGQETQYF
>.|TRBJ2-1|14|TRBV5-1|few
TGCGCCAGCGACCTAGGGACGGTATACAATGAGCAGTTCTTC
CASDLGTVYNEQFF
>.|TRBJ2-3|13|TRBV27|.
TGTGCCAGCAGTTTCCGGGGGTATGATACGCAGTATTTT
CASSFRGYDTQYF
>.|TRBJ1-1|14|TRBV6-1|.
TGTGCCAGCAGTGCAAAGATTATGAACACTGAAGCTTTCTTT
CASSAKIMNTEAFF
>.|TRBJ1-2|16|TRBV7-9|.
TGTGCCAGCAGCGGACAAAGGACAGATTCTAACTATGGCTACACCTTC
CASSGQRTDSNYGYTF
>.|TRBJ1-1|12|TRBV4-1|.
TGCGCCAGCAGCCCCAACCAATTGCAGGCTTTCTTT
CASSPNQLQAFF
>.|TRBJ2-5|13|TRBV11-2|.
TGTGCCAGCAGCCCCGGACTTCGGGAGACCCAGTACTTC
CASSPGLRETQYF
>.|TRBJ1-1|16|TRBV6-6|.
TGTGCCAGCAGTTCAATAAACAGGGCAAGGGACACTGAAGCTTTCTTT
CASSSINRARDTEAFF
>TRBD2|TRBJ2-1|18|TRBV5-5|.
TGTGCCAGCAGCTTACAAGCGGGAGGGCCTCTCTCTCGGAATGAGCAGTTCTTC
CASSLQAGGPLSRNEQFF
>.|TRBJ1-2|15|TRBV7-2|few
TGTGCCAGCAGCTTAGAAGGACGGCTTAACTATGGCTACACCTTC
CASSLEGRLNYGYTF
>.|TRBJ1-4|12|TRBV29-1|.
TGCAGCGTTGCGGGCAGAACGGAAAAACTGTTTTTT
CSVAGRTEKLFF
>TRBD1|TRBJ1-2|16|TRBV18|.
TGTGCCAGCTCACAGCCCGGGACAGGGATTGACTATGGCTACACCTTC
CASSQPGTGIDYGYTF
>TRBD2|TRBJ2-7|16|TRBV2|.
TGTGCCAGCAGGACCGGGACTAGCGTTAGTGTCGACGAGCAGTACTTC
CASRTGTSVSVDEQYF
>.|TRBJ2-7|13|TRBV10-3|.
TGTGCCATCAGTGAGTCGGGTAACTACGAGCAGTACTTC
CAISESGNYEQYF
>TRBD1|TRBJ2-7|14|TRBV9|.
TGTGCCAGCAGCTCGGGACAGGGGCTCTACGAGCAGTACTTC
CASSSGQGLYEQYF
>.|TRBJ1-3|14|TRBV5-1|.
TGCGCCAGCAGCTTGTCATACTCTGGAAACACCATATATTTT
CASSLSYSGNTIYF
>TRBD2|TRBJ2-1|15|TRBV27|.
TGTGCCAGCAGTTTAGGTCTAGCGGGGGGCTATGAGCAGTTCTTC
CASSLGLAGGYEQFF
>TRBD2|TRBJ2-1|20|TRBV18|.
TGTGCCAGCTCACCACTTTGGATCCTAGCGGGAGAAAGCTCCTACAATGAGCAGTTCTTC
CASSPLWILAGESSYNEQFF
>.|TRBJ2-5|13|TRBV9|.
TGTGCCAGCAGCGTCCAGGGGCTGGAGACCCAGTACTTC
CASSVQGLETQYF
>.|TRBJ1-2|14|TRBV6-5|.
TGTGCCAGCACAACTCGGACAAGATTCTATGGCTACACCTTC
CASTTRTRFYGYTF
>.|TRBJ2-2|18|TRBV7-7|.
TGTGCCAGCAGCTCAGTCCTATGGCGCGGAACGAACACCGGGGAGCTGTTTTTT
CASSSVLWRGTNTGELFF
>.|TRBJ2-1|14|TRBV5-1|few
TGCGCCAGCAGCCTCGACTGGCTCTACAATGAGCAGTTCTTC
CASSLDWLYNEQFF
>.|TRBJ2-2|12|TRBV27|.
TGTGCCAGCAGTTTAGACACCGGGGAGCTGTTTTTT
CASSLDTGELFF
>TRBD1|TRBJ1-1|16|TRBV6-6|.
TGTGCCAGCAGCCCCGATGTAGGACAGGAGGACACTGAAGCTTTCTTT
CASSPDVGQEDTEAFF
>.|TRBJ2-7|13|TRBV27|.
TGTGCCAGCAGTTTATCGAGACTGGGCGAGCAGTACTTC
CASSLSRLGEQYF
>.|TRBJ2-2|15|TRBV5-1|once
TGCGCCAGCAGCGCCGGGGAACCGGACACCGGGGAGCTGTTTTTT
CASSAGEPDTGELFF
>TRBD2|TRBJ2-3|15|TRBV6-1|.
TGTGCCAGCAGTCCTCCCGGGCTAGCGGCAGATACGCAGTATTTT
CASSPPGLAADTQYF
>TRBD2|TRBJ2-7|20|TRBV19|.
TGTGCCAGTAGTATGAGGGAAATCCTAGCGGGGGGTCGGAGCTCCTACGAGCAGTACTTC
CASSMREILAGGRSSYEQYF
>TRBD1|TRBJ2-1|15|TRBV5-8|.
TGTGCCAGCAGCGTGGACAGGGTCTCCTACAATGAGCAGTTCTTC
CASSVDRVSYNEQFF
>.|TRBJ2-7|13|TRBV28|.
TGTGCCAGCAGCGAAGGGTTTTGGGACGAGCAGTACTTC
CASSEGFWDEQYF
>TRBD2|TRBJ2-5|14|TRBV11-2|.
TGTGCCAGCAGCTTAGTGCGGGGGGCGGAGACCCAGTACTTC
CASSLVRGAETQYF
>.|TRBJ1-2|16|TRBV15|.
TGTGCCACCAGCAGAGACCAAGTATGGAGGGGCTATGGCTACACCTTC
CATSRDQVWRGYGYTF
>TRBD2|TRBJ2-3|21|TRBV5-1|.
TGCGCCAGCAGCTTGTTGTTGATTCGAGGGAGCGGGGGACTCCCCACAGATACGCAGTATTTT
CASSLLLIRGSGGLPTDTQYF
>TRBD1|TRBJ1-1|14|TRBV29-1|.
TGCAGCGTTGAAGATCAGGACAGGGGGTTTGAAACTTTCTTT
CSVEDQDRGFETFF
>.|TRBJ2-1|17|TRBV11-2|.
TGTGCCAGCAGCTTAGAAACAGGCACCCACCCCTACAATGAGCAGTTCTTC
CASSLETGTHPYNEQFF
>.|TRBJ2-6|15|TRBV28|.
TGTGCCAGCAGTTCGAGGGTCTCTGGGGCCAACGTCCTGACTTTC
CASSSRVSGANVLTF
>.|TRBJ1-2|15|TRBV7-2|.
TGTGCCAGCAGCCCAACGGGGGGCATTGGCTATGGCTACACCTTC
CASSPTGGIGYGYTF